This TCR beta chain was profiled in a study of cytomegalovirus exposure and HLA in healthy donors. Notes on the study in general: Most sequenced TCRs were rare (though some public TCRs occurred in many donors). In a later analysis, first-cohort TCR clusters were found to tend to co-occur in the approximately 110 validation repertoires.

The germline V gene encodes CDR1 MNHNS and CDR2 SASEGT. Between the trimmed V and J ends, which lost 3 bases and 5 bases, there was a span of 15 bases. This CDR3 region has 15 residues. A note on this clone: The antigen is not known.

Data came from immunoSEQ multiplex PCR; TCRdb stores just in-frame clones and leaves some out. Among about 330,000 clones listed, roughly 85% were seen once. Sequencing input: PBMCs. V gene TRBV6-1 combines with J gene TRBJ2-3, with a possible D match to TRBD1 (6 bases). This clonotype was sampled from a woman aged 18 to 35 in good health and CMV-seronegative. The CDR3 DNA is TGTGCCAGCAGTGAGGTCAGGGGTTTAAGAGATACGCAGTATTTT. It is translated as CASSEVRGLRDTQYF.